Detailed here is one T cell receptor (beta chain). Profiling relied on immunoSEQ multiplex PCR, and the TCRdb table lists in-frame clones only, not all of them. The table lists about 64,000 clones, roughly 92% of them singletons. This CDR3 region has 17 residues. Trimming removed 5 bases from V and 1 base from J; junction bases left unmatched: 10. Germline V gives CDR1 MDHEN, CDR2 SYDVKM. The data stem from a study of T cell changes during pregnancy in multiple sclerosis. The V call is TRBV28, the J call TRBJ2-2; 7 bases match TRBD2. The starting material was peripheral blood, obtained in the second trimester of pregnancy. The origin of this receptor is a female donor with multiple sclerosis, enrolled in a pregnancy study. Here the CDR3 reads CASSGRGGSGNTGELFF. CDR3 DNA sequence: TGTGCCAGCAGTGGGCGTGGCGGGAGTGGGAACACCGGGGAGCTGTTTTTT.